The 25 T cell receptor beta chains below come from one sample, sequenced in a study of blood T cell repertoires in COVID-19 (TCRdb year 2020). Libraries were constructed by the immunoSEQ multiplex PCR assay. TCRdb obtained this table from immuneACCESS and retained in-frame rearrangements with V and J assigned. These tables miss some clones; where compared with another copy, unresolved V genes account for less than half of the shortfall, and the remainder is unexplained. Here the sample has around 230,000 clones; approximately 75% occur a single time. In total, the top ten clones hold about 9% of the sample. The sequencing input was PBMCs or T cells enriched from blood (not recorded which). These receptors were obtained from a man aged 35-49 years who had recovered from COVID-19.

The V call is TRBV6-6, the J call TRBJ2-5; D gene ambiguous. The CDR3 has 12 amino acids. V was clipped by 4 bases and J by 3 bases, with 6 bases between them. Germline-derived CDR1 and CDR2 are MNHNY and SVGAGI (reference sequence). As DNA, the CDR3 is TGTGCCAGCAGTTCCTTTGAAGAGACCCAGTACTTC. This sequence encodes CASSSFEETQYF.

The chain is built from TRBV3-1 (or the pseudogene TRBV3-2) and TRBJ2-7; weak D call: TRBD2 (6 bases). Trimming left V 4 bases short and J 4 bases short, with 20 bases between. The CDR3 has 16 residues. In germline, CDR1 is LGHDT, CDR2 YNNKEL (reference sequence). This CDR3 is CASSLHLIAEGYEQYF. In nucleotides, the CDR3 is TGTGCCAGCAGCCTCCATCTTATAGCGGAGGGGTACGAGCAGTACTTC.

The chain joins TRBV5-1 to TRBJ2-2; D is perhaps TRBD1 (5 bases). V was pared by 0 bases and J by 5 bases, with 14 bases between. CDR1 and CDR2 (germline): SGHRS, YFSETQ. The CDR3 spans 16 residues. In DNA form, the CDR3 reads TGCGCCAGCAGCTTGGGTGGCAGGGTCGAAACCGGGGAGCTGTTTTTT. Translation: CASSLGGRVETGELFF.

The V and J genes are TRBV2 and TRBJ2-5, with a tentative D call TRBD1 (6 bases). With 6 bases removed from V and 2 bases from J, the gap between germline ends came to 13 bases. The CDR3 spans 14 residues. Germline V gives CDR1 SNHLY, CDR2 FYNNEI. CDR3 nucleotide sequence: TGTGCCAGCAGAGGGCTACAGGGACAAGAGACCCAGTACTTC. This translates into CASRGLQGQETQYF.

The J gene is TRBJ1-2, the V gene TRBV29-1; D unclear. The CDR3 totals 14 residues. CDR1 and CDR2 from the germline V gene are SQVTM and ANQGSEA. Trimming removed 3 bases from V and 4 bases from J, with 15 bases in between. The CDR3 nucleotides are TGCAGCGTTGATGGGTGGCCCTCTAGCTATGGCTACACCTTC. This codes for CSVDGWPSSYGYTF.

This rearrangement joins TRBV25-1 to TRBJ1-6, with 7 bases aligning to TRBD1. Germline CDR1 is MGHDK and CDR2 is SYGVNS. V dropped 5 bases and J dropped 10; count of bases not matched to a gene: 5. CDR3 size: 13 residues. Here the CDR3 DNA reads TGTGCCAGCAGTAAGGGGGCGAGATCACCCCTCCACTTT. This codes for CASSKGARSPLHF.

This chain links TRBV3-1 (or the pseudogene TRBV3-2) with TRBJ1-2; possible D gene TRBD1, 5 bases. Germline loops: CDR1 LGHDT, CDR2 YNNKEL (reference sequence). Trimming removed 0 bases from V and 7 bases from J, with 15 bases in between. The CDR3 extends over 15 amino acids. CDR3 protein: CASSQEGPSRGGYTF. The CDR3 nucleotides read TGTGCCAGCAGCCAAGAAGGGCCATCAAGGGGTGGCTACACCTTC.

Here the CDR3 reads CASSPSTGPSSTQYF. The DNA for the CDR3 is TGTGCCAGCAGCCCCTCGACAGGGCCATCTTCGACCCAGTACTTC. The rearrangement uses TRBV7-2 and TRBJ2-5, with 7 bases fitting TRBD1. V gave up 5 bases and J gave up 7 bases; unmatched junction bases: 13. CDR3 length: 15 amino acids. Germline CDR1 and CDR2: SGHTA and FQGNSA.

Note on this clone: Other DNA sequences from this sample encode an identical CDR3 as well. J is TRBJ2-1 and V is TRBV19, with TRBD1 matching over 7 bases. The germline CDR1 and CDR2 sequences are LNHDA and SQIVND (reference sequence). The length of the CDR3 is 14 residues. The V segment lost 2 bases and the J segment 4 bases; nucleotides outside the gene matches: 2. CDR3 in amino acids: CASSIPDRYNEQFF. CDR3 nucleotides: TGTGCCAGTAGTATACCGGACAGGTACAATGAGCAGTTCTTC.

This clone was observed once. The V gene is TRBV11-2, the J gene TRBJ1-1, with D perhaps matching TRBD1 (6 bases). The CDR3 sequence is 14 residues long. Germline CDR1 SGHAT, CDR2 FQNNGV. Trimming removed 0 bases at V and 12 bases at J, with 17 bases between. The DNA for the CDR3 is TGTGCCAGCAGCTTAGATCTTTTAGGGACAAAGCCTTTCTTT. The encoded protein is CASSLDLLGTKPFF.

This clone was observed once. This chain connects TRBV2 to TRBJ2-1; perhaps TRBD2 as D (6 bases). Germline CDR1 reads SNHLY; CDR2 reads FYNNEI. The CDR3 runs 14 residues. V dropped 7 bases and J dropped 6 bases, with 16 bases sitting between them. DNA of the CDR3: TGTGCCAGCATGGGCGGGACCTGGGCCAATGAGCAGTTCTTC. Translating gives CASMGGTWANEQFF.

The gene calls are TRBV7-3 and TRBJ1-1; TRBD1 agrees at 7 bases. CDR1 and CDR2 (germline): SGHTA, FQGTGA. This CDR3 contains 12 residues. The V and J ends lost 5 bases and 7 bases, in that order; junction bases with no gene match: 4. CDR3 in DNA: TGTGCCAGCAGCCGACAGGGCGGTGAAGCTTTCTTT. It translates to CASSRQGGEAFF.

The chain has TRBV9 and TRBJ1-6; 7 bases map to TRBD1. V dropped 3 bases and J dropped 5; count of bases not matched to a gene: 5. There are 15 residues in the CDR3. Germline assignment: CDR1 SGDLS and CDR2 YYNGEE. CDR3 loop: CASSGQGAHNSPLHF. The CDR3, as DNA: TGTGCCAGCAGCGGACAGGGCGCCCATAATTCACCCCTCCACTTT.

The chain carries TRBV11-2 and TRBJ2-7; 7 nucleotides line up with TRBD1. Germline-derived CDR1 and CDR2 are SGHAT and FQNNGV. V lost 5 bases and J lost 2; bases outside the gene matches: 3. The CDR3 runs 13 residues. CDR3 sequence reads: CASSLGTAYEQYF. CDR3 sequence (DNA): TGTGCCAGCAGCCTCGGGACAGCCTACGAGCAGTACTTC.

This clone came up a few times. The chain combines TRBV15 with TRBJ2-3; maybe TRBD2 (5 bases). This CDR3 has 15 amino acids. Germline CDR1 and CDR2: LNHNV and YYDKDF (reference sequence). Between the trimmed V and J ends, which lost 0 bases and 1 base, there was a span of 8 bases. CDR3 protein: CATSRESGGTDTQYF. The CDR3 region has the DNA TGTGCCACCAGCAGAGAGAGCGGTGGCACAGATACGCAGTATTTT.

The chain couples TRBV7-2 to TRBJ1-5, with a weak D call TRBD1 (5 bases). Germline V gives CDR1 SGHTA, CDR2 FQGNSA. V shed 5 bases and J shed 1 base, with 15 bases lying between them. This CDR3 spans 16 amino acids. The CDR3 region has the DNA TGTGCCAGCAGCCTTCGGATGGACAAGAGCAATCAGCCCCAGCATTTT. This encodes CASSLRMDKSNQPQHF.

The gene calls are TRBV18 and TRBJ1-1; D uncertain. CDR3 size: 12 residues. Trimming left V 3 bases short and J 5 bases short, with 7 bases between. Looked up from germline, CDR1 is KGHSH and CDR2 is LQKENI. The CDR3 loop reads CASSPRRTEAFF. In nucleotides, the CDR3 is TGTGCCAGCTCACCGAGAAGAACTGAAGCTTTCTTT.

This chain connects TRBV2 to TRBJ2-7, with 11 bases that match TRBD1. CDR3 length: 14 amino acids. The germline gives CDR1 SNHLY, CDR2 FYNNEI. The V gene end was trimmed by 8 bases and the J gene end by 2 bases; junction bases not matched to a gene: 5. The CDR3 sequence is CASWGDRGTYEQYF. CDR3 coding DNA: TGTGCCAGCTGGGGGGACAGGGGGACCTACGAGCAGTACTTC.

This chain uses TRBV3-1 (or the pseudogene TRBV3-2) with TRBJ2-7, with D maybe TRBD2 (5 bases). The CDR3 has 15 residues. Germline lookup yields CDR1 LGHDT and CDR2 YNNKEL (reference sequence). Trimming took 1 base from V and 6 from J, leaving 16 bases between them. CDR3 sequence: CASSQGTSRLGEQYF. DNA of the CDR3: TGTGCCAGCAGCCAAGGGACTTCCAGGCTCGGCGAGCAGTACTTC.

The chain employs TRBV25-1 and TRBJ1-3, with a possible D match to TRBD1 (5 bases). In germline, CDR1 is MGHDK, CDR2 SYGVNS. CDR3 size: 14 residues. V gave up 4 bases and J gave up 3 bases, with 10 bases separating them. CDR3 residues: CASSVGGGGNTIYF. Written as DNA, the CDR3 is TGTGCCAGCAGTGTTGGGGGAGGTGGAAACACCATATATTTT.

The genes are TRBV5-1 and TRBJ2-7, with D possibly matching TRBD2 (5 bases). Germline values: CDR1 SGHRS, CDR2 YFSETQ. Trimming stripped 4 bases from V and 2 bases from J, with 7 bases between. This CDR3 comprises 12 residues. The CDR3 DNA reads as TGCGCCAGCAGCGAGACTACCTACGAGCAGTACTTC. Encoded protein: CASSETTYEQYF.

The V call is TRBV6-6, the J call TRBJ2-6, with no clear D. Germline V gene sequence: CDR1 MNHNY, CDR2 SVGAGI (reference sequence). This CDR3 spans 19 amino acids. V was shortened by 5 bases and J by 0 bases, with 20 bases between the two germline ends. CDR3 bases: TGTGCCAGCAGTCCTAGACTCTCGAGAGCCTACTCTGGGGCCAACGTCCTGACTTTC. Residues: CASSPRLSRAYSGANVLTF.

This chain's CDR3 is CASRMGPNTDTQYF. CDR3 bases: TGTGCCAGCAGAATGGGGCCAAACACAGATACGCAGTATTTT. The chain joins TRBV6-5 to TRBJ2-3; tentatively, D is TRBD1 (5 bases). Deletions cut 6 bases from V and 2 bases from J, with 12 bases between. Germline V lookup: CDR1 MNHEY, CDR2 SVGAGI. The CDR3 runs to 14 residues.

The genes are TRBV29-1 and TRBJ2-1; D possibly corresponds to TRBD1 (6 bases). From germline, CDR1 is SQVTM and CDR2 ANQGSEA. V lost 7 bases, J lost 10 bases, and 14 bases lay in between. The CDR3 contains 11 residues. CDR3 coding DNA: TGCAGCGCTATGGGACAAGGGGAGCAGTTCTTC. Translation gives CSAMGQGEQFF.

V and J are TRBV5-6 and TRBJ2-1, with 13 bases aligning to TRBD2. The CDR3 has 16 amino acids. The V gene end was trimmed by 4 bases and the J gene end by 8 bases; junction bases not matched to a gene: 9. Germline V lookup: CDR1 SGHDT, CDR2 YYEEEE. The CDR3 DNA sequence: TGTGCCAGCAGCACCTCGGGACTAGCGGGAATCCATGAGCAGTTCTTC. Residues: CASSTSGLAGIHEQFF.